These T cell receptor beta chains were read from a single sample in a study of blood T cell repertoires in COVID-19. Data came from immunoSEQ multiplex PCR; TCRdb stores just in-frame clones and leaves some out. The sample has 250,000 to 350,000 clones; around 90% are singletons. Sequencing was done on a sample of peripheral blood. These TCRs come from a woman between 50 and 59 years old who had recovered from COVID-19. The CDR3 runs from the conserved cysteine through the conserved F or W. D genes are given only for firm matches. Size values are once, few and many counts, or a class for expanded clones, and some rows have none.

abundance: .
v_gene: TRBV30
d_gene: TRBD2
j_gene: TRBJ2-4
CDR3aa: CAWSKTGTINIQYF
CDR3nt: TGTGCCTGGAGCAAAACCGGGACTATAAACATTCAGTACTTC

abundance: .
v_gene: TRBV30
d_gene: TRBD1
j_gene: TRBJ2-2
CDR3aa: CAWSPLTGITTGELFF
CDR3nt: TGTGCCTGGAGTCCGTTGACAGGGATAACGACCGGGGAGCTGTTTTTT

abundance: .
v_gene: TRBV4-3
d_gene: .
j_gene: TRBJ1-2
CDR3aa: CASSQDWTRGGYTF
CDR3nt: TGCGCCAGCAGCCAAGATTGGACGAGAGGGGGCTACACCTTC

abundance: .
v_gene: TRBV30
d_gene: TRBD1
j_gene: TRBJ1-1
CDR3aa: CAWSGTSGGGGTEAFF
CDR3nt: TGTGCCTGGAGTGGGACCTCAGGGGGCGGCGGCACTGAAGCTTTCTTT

abundance: .
v_gene: TRBV5-1
d_gene: .
j_gene: TRBJ1-2
CDR3aa: CASSPESHNLGYGYTF
CDR3nt: TGCGCCAGCAGCCCGGAGAGTCACAATTTAGGCTATGGCTACACCTTC

abundance: .
v_gene: TRBV4-1
d_gene: .
j_gene: TRBJ1-1
CDR3aa: CASTGGTEAFF
CDR3nt: TGCGCCAGCACCGGAGGCACTGAAGCTTTCTTT

abundance: .
v_gene: TRBV27
d_gene: .
j_gene: TRBJ1-1
CDR3aa: CASSQGSGAEAFF
CDR3nt: TGTGCCAGCAGCCAGGGGAGTGGGGCTGAAGCTTTCTTT

abundance: once
v_gene: TRBV5-6
d_gene: TRBD2
j_gene: TRBJ2-7
CDR3aa: CASSLGGDYSYEQYF
CDR3nt: TGTGCCAGCAGCTTGGGTGGGGACTACTCCTACGAGCAGTACTTC

abundance: .
v_gene: TRBV9
d_gene: .
j_gene: TRBJ2-7
CDR3aa: CASSPGDTFREQYF
CDR3nt: TGTGCCAGCAGCCCCGGGGACACCTTTCGGGAGCAGTACTTC

abundance: .
v_gene: TRBV7-9
d_gene: TRBD1
j_gene: TRBJ1-1
CDR3aa: CASSTRDSQNTEAFF
CDR3nt: TGTGCCAGCAGCACTCGGGACAGTCAGAACACTGAAGCTTTCTTT

abundance: few
v_gene: TRBV4-1
d_gene: .
j_gene: TRBJ2-2
CDR3aa: CASSPSGHTGELFF
CDR3nt: TGCGCCAGCAGTCCCAGCGGGCACACCGGGGAGCTGTTTTTT

abundance: few
v_gene: TRBV30
d_gene: .
j_gene: TRBJ1-3
CDR3aa: CAWSGGSSGNTIYF
CDR3nt: TGTGCCTGGAGCGGGGGTAGCTCTGGAAACACCATATATTTT

abundance: .
v_gene: TRBV30
d_gene: TRBD1
j_gene: TRBJ1-3
CDR3aa: CAWRRDSYSGNTIYF
CDR3nt: TGTGCCTGGAGGCGGGACAGTTACTCTGGAAACACCATATATTTT

abundance: many
v_gene: TRBV7-2
d_gene: TRBD1
j_gene: TRBJ1-1
CDR3aa: CASSLWDSVNTEAFF
CDR3nt: TGTGCCAGCAGCTTATGGGACAGTGTGAACACTGAAGCTTTCTTT

abundance: .
v_gene: TRBV11-2
d_gene: .
j_gene: TRBJ2-1
CDR3aa: CASSLGLNEQFF
CDR3nt: TGTGCCAGCAGCTTAGGTCTCAATGAGCAGTTCTTC

abundance: .
v_gene: TRBV6-2/TRBV6-3
d_gene: TRBD2
j_gene: TRBJ2-1
CDR3aa: CASSQLAGFYNEQFF
CDR3nt: TGTGCCAGCAGTCAACTAGCGGGATTCTACAATGAGCAGTTCTTC

abundance: .
v_gene: TRBV5-1
d_gene: TRBD2
j_gene: TRBJ2-3
CDR3aa: CASSLERGAGGYSTDTQYF
CDR3nt: TGCGCCAGCAGCTTGGAGCGCGGAGCGGGGGGTTATAGCACAGATACGCAGTATTTT

abundance: .
v_gene: TRBV30
d_gene: .
j_gene: TRBJ2-6
CDR3aa: CAWTAISGANVLTF
CDR3nt: TGTGCCTGGACAGCGATCTCTGGGGCCAACGTCCTGACTTTC

abundance: .
v_gene: TRBV21-1
d_gene: .
j_gene: TRBJ2-2
CDR3aa: CASSITRERDTGELFF
CDR3nt: TGTGCCAGCAGCATTACCAGGGAAAGGGACACCGGGGAGCTGTTTTTT

abundance: .
v_gene: TRBV14
d_gene: TRBD1
j_gene: TRBJ1-1
CDR3aa: CASSKRQGVSAEAFF
CDR3nt: TGTGCCAGCAGCAAAAGACAGGGGGTGTCTGCTGAAGCTTTCTTT

abundance: .
v_gene: TRBV5-4
d_gene: .
j_gene: TRBJ1-4
CDR3aa: CASSLSGRGNEKLFF
CDR3nt: TGTGCCAGCAGCTTGAGTGGCAGGGGAAATGAAAAACTGTTTTTT

abundance: .
v_gene: TRBV9
d_gene: TRBD1
j_gene: TRBJ1-3
CDR3aa: CASSDPWGTALSGNTIYF
CDR3nt: TGTGCCAGCAGCGACCCCTGGGGGACAGCTCTTTCTGGAAACACCATATATTTT

abundance: .
v_gene: TRBV19
d_gene: .
j_gene: TRBJ2-5
CDR3aa: CASSIDQRGETQYF
CDR3nt: TGTGCCAGTAGTATAGATCAACGAGGGGAGACCCAGTACTTC

abundance: .
v_gene: TRBV28
d_gene: .
j_gene: TRBJ2-7
CDR3aa: CASSLQGYEQYF
CDR3nt: TGTGCCAGCAGTCTACAGGGCTACGAGCAGTACTTC

abundance: .
v_gene: TRBV28
d_gene: TRBD2
j_gene: TRBJ2-3
CDR3aa: CASSQGTSGRYVTDTQYF
CDR3nt: TGTGCCAGCAGTCAGGGGACTAGCGGGAGGTATGTTACAGATACGCAGTATTTT

abundance: .
v_gene: TRBV29-1
d_gene: .
j_gene: TRBJ2-7
CDR3aa: CSVVLTGPPILTYEQYF
CDR3nt: TGCAGCGTTGTTCTCACAGGCCCGCCAATATTAACCTACGAGCAGTACTTC

abundance: .
v_gene: TRBV29-1
d_gene: .
j_gene: TRBJ1-1
CDR3aa: CSVVWATGLGTEAFF
CDR3nt: TGCAGCGTTGTGTGGGCCACAGGGTTGGGCACTGAAGCTTTCTTT

abundance: .
v_gene: TRBV28
d_gene: .
j_gene: TRBJ1-4
CDR3aa: CASSWGGTNEKLFF
CDR3nt: TGTGCCAGCAGCTGGGGGGGAACTAATGAAAAACTGTTTTTT

abundance: .
v_gene: TRBV3-1/TRBV3-2
d_gene: TRBD1
j_gene: TRBJ1-2
CDR3aa: CASSQEQGDRRFHYGYTF
CDR3nt: TGTGCCAGCAGCCAAGAACAGGGGGACAGGAGGTTTCACTATGGCTACACCTTC

abundance: .
v_gene: TRBV7-9
d_gene: .
j_gene: TRBJ2-6
CDR3aa: CASSLGGRASGANVLTF
CDR3nt: TGTGCCAGCAGCTTAGGAGGCAGGGCCTCTGGGGCCAACGTCCTGACTTTC

abundance: .
v_gene: TRBV2
d_gene: .
j_gene: TRBJ1-6
CDR3aa: CASSEAVTENSPLHF
CDR3nt: TGTGCCAGCAGTGAAGCGGTGACAGAGAATTCACCCCTCCACTTT

abundance: once
v_gene: TRBV4-1
d_gene: .
j_gene: TRBJ1-1
CDR3aa: CASRIEGPQKQAFF
CDR3nt: TGCGCCAGCAGGATCGAGGGCCCGCAGAAGCAGGCTTTCTTT

abundance: .
v_gene: TRBV12-5
d_gene: .
j_gene: TRBJ2-7
CDR3aa: CASGDPEQGGYEQYF
CDR3nt: TGTGCTAGTGGCGACCCGGAGCAGGGGGGTTACGAGCAGTACTTC

abundance: once
v_gene: TRBV9
d_gene: TRBD1
j_gene: TRBJ2-1
CDR3aa: CASSARHRGLAYNEQFF
CDR3nt: TGTGCCAGCAGCGCCCGCCACAGGGGGCTAGCTTACAATGAGCAGTTCTTC

abundance: .
v_gene: TRBV3-1/TRBV3-2
d_gene: .
j_gene: TRBJ1-2
CDR3aa: CASSQGSGDVGYTF
CDR3nt: TGTGCCAGCAGCCAAGGGTCCGGGGATGTGGGCTACACCTTC

abundance: .
v_gene: TRBV9
d_gene: TRBD1
j_gene: TRBJ1-3
CDR3aa: CASSGPATGGKSFSGNTIYF
CDR3nt: TGTGCCAGCAGCGGCCCGGCGACAGGGGGAAAAAGTTTCTCTGGAAACACCATATATTTT

abundance: .
v_gene: TRBV7-2
d_gene: TRBD2
j_gene: TRBJ2-3
CDR3aa: CASTLSRLAGGDTQYF
CDR3nt: TGTGCCAGCACCCTCTCCCGGCTAGCGGGGGGGGATACGCAGTATTTT

abundance: .
v_gene: TRBV2
d_gene: .
j_gene: TRBJ1-1
CDR3aa: CASTGRGRNEAFF
CDR3nt: TGTGCCAGCACGGGTAGGGGAAGGAATGAAGCTTTCTTT

abundance: .
v_gene: TRBV30
d_gene: TRBD2
j_gene: TRBJ2-1
CDR3aa: CAWSVVAGGRKNEQFF
CDR3nt: TGTGCCTGGAGTGTAGTAGCGGGGGGGAGAAAGAATGAGCAGTTCTTC

abundance: once
v_gene: TRBV7-8
d_gene: .
j_gene: TRBJ1-3
CDR3aa: CASSLVQGLRGNTIYF
CDR3nt: TGTGCCAGCAGCTTAGTCCAGGGGCTAAGGGGAAACACCATATATTTT

abundance: few
v_gene: TRBV7-2
d_gene: .
j_gene: TRBJ1-1
CDR3aa: CASSPGRNTEAFF
CDR3nt: TGTGCCAGCAGCCCCGGTCGGAACACTGAAGCTTTCTTT

abundance: .
v_gene: TRBV28
d_gene: .
j_gene: TRBJ1-1
CDR3aa: CASSLTQGWTEAFF
CDR3nt: TGTGCCAGCAGTTTGACTCAGGGCTGGACTGAAGCTTTCTTT